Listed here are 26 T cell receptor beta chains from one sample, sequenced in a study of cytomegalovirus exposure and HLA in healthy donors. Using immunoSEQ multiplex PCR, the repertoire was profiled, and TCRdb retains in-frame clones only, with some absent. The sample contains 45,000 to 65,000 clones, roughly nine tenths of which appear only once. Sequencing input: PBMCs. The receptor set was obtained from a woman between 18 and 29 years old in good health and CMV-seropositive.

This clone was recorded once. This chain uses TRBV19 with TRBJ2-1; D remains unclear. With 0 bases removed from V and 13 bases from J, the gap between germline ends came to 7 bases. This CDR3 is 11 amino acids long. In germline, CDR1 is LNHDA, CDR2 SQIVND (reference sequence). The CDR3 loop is CASSIDFRQFF. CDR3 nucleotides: TGTGCCAGTAGTATAGATTTTAGACAGTTCTTC.

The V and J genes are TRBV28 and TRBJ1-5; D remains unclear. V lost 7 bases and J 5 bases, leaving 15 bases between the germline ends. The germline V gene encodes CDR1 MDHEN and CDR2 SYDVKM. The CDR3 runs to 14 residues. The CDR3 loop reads CASTLWTEDQPQHF. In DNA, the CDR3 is TGTGCCAGCACCCTATGGACTGAAGATCAGCCCCAGCATTTT.

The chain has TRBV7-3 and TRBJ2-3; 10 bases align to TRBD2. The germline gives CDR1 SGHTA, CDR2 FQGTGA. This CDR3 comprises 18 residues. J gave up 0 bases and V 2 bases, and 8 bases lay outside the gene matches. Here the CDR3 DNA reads TGTGCCAGCAGCTTAGGTAGCGGGGGGCCAGCTAGCACAGATACGCAGTATTTT. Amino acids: CASSLGSGGPASTDTQYF.

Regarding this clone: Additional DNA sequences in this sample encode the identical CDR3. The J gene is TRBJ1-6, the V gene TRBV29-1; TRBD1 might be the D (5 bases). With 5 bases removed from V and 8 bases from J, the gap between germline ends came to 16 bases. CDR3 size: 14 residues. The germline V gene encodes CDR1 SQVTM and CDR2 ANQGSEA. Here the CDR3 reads CSVNGGGGDSPLHF. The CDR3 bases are TGCAGCGTTAACGGGGGGGGTGGGGATTCACCCCTCCACTTT.

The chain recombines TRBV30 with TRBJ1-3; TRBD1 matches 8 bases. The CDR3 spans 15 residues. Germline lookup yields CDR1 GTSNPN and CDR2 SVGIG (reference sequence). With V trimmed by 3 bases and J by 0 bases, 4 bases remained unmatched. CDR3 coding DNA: TGTGCCTGGAGGGCTACAGGGGGCTCTGGAAACACCATATATTTT. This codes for CAWRATGGSGNTIYF.

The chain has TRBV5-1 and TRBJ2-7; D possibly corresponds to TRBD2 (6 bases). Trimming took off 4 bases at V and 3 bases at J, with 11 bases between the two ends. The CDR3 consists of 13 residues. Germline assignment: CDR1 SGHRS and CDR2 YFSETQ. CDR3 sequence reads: CASSLGEVYEQYF. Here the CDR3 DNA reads TGCGCCAGCAGCCTGGGGGAGGTCTACGAGCAGTACTTC.

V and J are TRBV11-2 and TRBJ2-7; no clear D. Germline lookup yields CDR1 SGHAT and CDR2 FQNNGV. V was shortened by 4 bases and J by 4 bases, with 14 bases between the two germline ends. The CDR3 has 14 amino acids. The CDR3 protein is CASSSLSRIYEQYF. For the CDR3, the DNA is TGTGCCAGCAGCTCACTCTCGCGGATATACGAGCAGTACTTC.

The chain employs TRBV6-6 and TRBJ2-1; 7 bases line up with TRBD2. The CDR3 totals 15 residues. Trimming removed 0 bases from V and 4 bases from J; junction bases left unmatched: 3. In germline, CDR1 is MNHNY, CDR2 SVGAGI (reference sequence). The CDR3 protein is CASSYSRAGYNEQFF. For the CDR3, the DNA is TGTGCCAGCAGTTACTCGCGAGCGGGGTACAATGAGCAGTTCTTC.

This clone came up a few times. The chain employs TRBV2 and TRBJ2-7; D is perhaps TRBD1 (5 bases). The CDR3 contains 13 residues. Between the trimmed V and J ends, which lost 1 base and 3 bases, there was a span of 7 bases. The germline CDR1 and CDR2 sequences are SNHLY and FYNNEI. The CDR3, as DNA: TGTGCCAGCAGTGAAGAAGGGGTCTACGAGCAGTACTTC. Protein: CASSEEGVYEQYF.

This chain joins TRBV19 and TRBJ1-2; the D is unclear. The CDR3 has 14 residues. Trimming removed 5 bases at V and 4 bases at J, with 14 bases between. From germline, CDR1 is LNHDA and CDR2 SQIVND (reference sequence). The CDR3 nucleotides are TGTGCCAGTAGTTCCCTGGGCTCCAGCTATGGCTACACCTTC. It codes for CASSSLGSSYGYTF.

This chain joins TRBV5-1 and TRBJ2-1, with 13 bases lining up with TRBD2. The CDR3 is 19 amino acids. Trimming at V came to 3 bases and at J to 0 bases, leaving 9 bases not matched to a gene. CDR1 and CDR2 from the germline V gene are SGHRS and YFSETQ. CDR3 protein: CASSSRGGLAGSSYNEQFF. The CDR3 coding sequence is TGCGCCAGCAGCTCACGGGGGGGACTAGCGGGAAGCTCCTACAATGAGCAGTTCTTC.

CDR3 sequence (DNA): TGTGCCAGCAGTGTAGGAGAAGCTTCCTACAATGAGCAGTTCTTC. Amino acid sequence: CASSVGEASYNEQFF. J is TRBJ2-1 and V is TRBV6-1; D gene unclear. Germline CDR1 and CDR2: MNHNS and SASEGT. The germline V and J ends were trimmed by 4 bases and 1 base, with 11 bases remaining between them. This CDR3 spans 15 amino acids.

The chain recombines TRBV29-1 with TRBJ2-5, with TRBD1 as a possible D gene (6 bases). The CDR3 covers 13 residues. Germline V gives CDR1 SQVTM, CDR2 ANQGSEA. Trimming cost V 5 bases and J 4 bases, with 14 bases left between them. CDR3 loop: CSVNQGNGETQYF. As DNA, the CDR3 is TGCAGCGTTAATCAGGGGAACGGAGAGACCCAGTACTTC.

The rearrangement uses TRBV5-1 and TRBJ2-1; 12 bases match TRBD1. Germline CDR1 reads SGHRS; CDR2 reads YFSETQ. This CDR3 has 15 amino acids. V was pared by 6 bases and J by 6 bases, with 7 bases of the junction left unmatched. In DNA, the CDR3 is TGCGCCAGCAACGAAGGGACAGGGGGCATCAATGAGCAGTTCTTC. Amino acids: CASNEGTGGINEQFF.

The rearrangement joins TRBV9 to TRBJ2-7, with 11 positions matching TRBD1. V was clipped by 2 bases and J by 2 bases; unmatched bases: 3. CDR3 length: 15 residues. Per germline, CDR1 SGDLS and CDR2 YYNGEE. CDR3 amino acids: CASSVGGQGAYEQYF. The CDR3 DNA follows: TGTGCCAGCAGCGTTGGGGGACAGGGGGCCTACGAGCAGTACTTC.

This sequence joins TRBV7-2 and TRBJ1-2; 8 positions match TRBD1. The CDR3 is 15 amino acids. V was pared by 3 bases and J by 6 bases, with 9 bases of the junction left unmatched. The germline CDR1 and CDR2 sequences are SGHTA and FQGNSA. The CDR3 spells CASSFPGGVVDGYTF. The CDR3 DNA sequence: TGTGCCAGCAGCTTCCCAGGGGGCGTTGTAGATGGCTACACCTTC.

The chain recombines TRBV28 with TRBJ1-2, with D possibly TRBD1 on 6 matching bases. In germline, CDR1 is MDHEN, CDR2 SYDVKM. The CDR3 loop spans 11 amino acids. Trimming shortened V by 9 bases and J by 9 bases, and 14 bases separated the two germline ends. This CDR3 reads CASHREDSYTF. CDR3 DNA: TGTGCCAGTCACAGGGAAGATAGCTACACCTTC.

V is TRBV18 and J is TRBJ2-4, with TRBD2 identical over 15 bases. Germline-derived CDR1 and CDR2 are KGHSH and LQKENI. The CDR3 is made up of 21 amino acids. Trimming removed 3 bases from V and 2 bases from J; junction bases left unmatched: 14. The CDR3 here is CASSPRNPGLAGGSSKNIQYF. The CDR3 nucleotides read TGTGCCAGCTCACCCCGCAATCCGGGACTAGCGGGGGGTAGCTCCAAAAACATTCAGTACTTC.

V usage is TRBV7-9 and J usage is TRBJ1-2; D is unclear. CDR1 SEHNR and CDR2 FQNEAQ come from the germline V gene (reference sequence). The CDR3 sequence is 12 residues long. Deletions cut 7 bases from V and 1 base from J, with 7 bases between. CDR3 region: CASTRGNYGYTF. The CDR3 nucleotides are TGTGCCAGCACCCGGGGTAACTATGGCTACACCTTC.

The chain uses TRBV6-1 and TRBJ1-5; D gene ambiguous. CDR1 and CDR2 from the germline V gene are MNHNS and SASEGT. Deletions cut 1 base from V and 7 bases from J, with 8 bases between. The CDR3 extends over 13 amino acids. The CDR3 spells CASSEGGVQPQHF. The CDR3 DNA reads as TGTGCCAGCAGTGAAGGGGGAGTCCAGCCCCAGCATTTT.

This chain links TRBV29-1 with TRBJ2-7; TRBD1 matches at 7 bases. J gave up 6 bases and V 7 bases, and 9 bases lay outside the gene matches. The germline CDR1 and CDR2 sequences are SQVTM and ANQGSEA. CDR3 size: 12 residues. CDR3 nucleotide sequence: TGCAGCGCGGGAAGGGGGCAAGTCGAGCAGTACTTC. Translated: CSAGRGQVEQYF.

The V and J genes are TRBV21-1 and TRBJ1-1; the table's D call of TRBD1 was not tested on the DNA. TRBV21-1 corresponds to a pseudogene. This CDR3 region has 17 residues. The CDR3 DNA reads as TGTGCCAGCAAAAGGGGGGACAGGGGACTAGGGAACACTGAAGCTTTCTTT. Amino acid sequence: CASKRGDRGLGNTEAFF.

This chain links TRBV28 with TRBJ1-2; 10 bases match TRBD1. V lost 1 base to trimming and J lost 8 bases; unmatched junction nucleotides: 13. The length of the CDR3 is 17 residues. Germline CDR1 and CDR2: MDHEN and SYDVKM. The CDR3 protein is CASSLYRPTGGWKGYTF. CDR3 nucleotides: TGTGCCAGCAGTTTATACCGACCGACAGGGGGCTGGAAGGGCTACACCTTC.

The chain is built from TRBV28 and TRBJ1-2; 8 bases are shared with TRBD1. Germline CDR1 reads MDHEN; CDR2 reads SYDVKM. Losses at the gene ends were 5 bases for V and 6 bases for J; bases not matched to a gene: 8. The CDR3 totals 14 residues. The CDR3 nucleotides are TGTGCCAGCAGTCCCCAGGACAGGGCTAATGGCTACACCTTC. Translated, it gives CASSPQDRANGYTF.

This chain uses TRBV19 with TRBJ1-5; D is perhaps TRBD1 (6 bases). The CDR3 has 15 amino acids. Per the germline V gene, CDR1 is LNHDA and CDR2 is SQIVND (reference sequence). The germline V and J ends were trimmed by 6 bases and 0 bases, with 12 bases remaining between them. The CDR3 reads CASRGDRSSNQPQHF. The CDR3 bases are TGTGCCAGTAGGGGTGACAGGAGTAGCAATCAGCCCCAGCATTTT.

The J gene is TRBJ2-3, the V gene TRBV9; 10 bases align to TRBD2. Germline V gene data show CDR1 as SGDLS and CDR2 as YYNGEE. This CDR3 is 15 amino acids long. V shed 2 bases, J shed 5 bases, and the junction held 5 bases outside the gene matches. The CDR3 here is CASSVVGLAEDTQYF. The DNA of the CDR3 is TGTGCCAGCAGCGTCGTTGGACTAGCGGAAGATACGCAGTATTTT.